Sequencing of this TCR beta chain was carried out in a study of shared clonotypes between healthy human individuals. Whole-study results and caveats: With few donors, the genetic and exposure-history diversity represented was limited. It was observed that roughly 5% of naive CD4 clonotypes were shared across a handful of donors.

Division of CD4+ cells produced a CD45RA+ naive subset and a CD45RA-negative memory subset. Sequencing used immunoSEQ multiplex PCR; TCRdb keeps in-frame clones, though not all of them. Of around 2,000,000 clones listed, 85% to 95% were seen once; the top ten hold about 0.13%. Points on this clone: The target antigen is unknown. Other DNA sequences of this sample code for an identical CDR3.

The CDR3 length is 16 residues. V was pared by 0 bases and J by 2 bases, with 13 bases between. Germline lookup yields CDR1 SGHDN and CDR2 FVKESK. The sequence was obtained from a man aged 18 to 29 in good health. The source material was naive CD4+ T cells sorted from blood. Subset in this sample: CD45RA+ positively selected. The chain joins TRBV14 to TRBJ1-1; no clear D gene. DNA of the CDR3: TGTGCCAGCAGCCAAGATCTGGGGAGGAGAAACACTGAAGCTTTCTTT. Protein sequence: CASSQDLGRRNTEAFF.